One and the same sample provided the 15 T cell receptor beta chains below, sequenced in a study of blood T cells in healthy people across ages. A sample-barcoded 5' primer and a J-beta primer mix were used in a second PCR of roughly 7 to 11 cycles. MiXCR, applied by TCRdb to the 5' RACE reads, yields one record per CDR3 protein. Of approximately 490,000 distinct CDR3 sequences in the sample, 20% to 30% were seen once. These data also formed part of another study, on T cells of mothers and their children.

Sequencing input: blood. These receptors came from a boy between 10 and 17 years old in good health.

On this clonotype itself: One end of the junction is discordant with germline, which a read error may explain. The rearrangement links TRBV7-6 to TRBJ1-6; TRBD1 might be the D (5 bases). This CDR3 spans 14 amino acids. The germline V gene has CDR1 SGHVS and CDR2 FNYEAQ. The CDR3 DNA is TGTGCCGGCAGCTTAGGTGGGGGAAATTCACCCCTCCACTTT. Its protein is CAGSLGGGNSPLHF.

This clonotype was found once. This chain links TRBV7-2 with TRBJ2-4; tentative D call: TRBD1 (6 bases). CDR1 SGHTA and CDR2 FQGNSA come from the germline V gene. Trimming shortened V by 1 base and J by 7 bases, and 8 bases separated the two germline ends. There are 13 residues in the CDR3. The CDR3 nucleotides are TGTGCCAGCAGCTTAGATCAGGGGAACATTCAGTACTTC. Its translation: CASSLDQGNIQYF.

This clonotype was seen a few times. This sequence joins TRBV5-6 and TRBJ2-5, with 10 nucleotides matching TRBD2. The J call is doubtful: the DNA matches TRBJ2-1 better. This CDR3 spans 16 amino acids. CDR1 SGHDT and CDR2 YYEEEE come from the germline V gene. The CDR3 loop reads CASRVETSGFWDEQFF. Here the CDR3 DNA reads TGTGCCAGCAGGGTGGAGACTAGCGGGTTTTGGGATGAGCAGTTCTTC.

This clonotype was seen a handful of times. The gene calls are TRBV5-1 and TRBJ2-2; 8 bases are shared with TRBD1. Germline V gene data show CDR1 as SGHRS and CDR2 as YFSETQ. The ends lost 8 bases at V and 4 bases at J; junction bases unmatched: 10. This CDR3 region has 15 residues. The CDR3 bases are TGCGCCAGTAGCCGGGACAGGAGGGCCACCGGGGAGCTGTTTTTT. It translates to CASSRDRRATGELFF.

The chain joins TRBV19 to TRBJ2-5, with no clear D. With the DNA end fitting TRBJ2-1 better, the J assignment may be wrong. CDR1 is LNHDA, CDR2 SQIVND, per germline (reference sequence). There are 12 residues in the CDR3. The CDR3 spells CASSIPGDEQFF. CDR3 nucleotide sequence: TGTGCCAGTAGTATACCGGGCGATGAGCAGTTCTTC.

The rearrangement links TRBV4-3 to TRBJ2-2; 9 bases match TRBD1. Trimming removed 3 bases from V and 2 bases from J; junction bases left unmatched: 10. This CDR3 has 18 residues. Germline assignment: CDR1 LGHNA and CDR2 YSLEER. The CDR3 here is CASSQDPGQGANTGELFF. The DNA of the CDR3 is TGCGCCAGCAGCCAGGATCCGGGACAGGGCGCCAACACCGGGGAGCTGTTTTTT.

This clonotype has only a few counts. The J gene is TRBJ2-1, the V gene TRBV11-1; 11 positions match TRBD2. V dropped 5 bases and J dropped 0; count of bases not matched to a gene: 15. This CDR3 contains 20 residues. The germline CDR1 and CDR2 sequences are SGHAT and FQDESV (reference sequence). The CDR3 bases are TGTGCCAGCAGCGGACGTCCAGGGACTAGCGGCACCGGCTCCTACAATGAGCAGTTCTTC. Translation: CASSGRPGTSGTGSYNEQFF.

This clonotype has only a few counts. V usage is TRBV20-1 and J usage is TRBJ2-1; 11 nucleotides line up with TRBD1. TRBJ2-5 matches the DNA end more closely, so the J call is doubtful. The CDR3 is 14 residues long. Per the germline V gene, CDR1 is DFQATT and CDR2 is SNEGSKA (reference sequence). CDR3 amino acids: CSATGQGGLETQYF. CDR3 DNA sequence: TGCAGTGCTACGGGACAGGGGGGTTTAGAGACCCAGTACTTC.

Details on this clonotype: At one boundary the junction diverges from the germline segment, which might be a read error. V usage is TRBV14 and J usage is TRBJ1-1; D possibly corresponds to TRBD1 (5 bases). Germline V gives CDR1 SGHDN, CDR2 FVKESK. The length of the CDR3 is 14 residues. Here the CDR3 reads CAGSQEGRATEAFF. The CDR3 DNA is TGTGCCGGCAGCCAAGAGGGCAGGGCCACTGAAGCTTTCTTT.

In its sample, this clonotype was seen a few times. The V call is TRBV5-1, the J call TRBJ2-2; TRBD2 matches 7 bases. Germline V gene data show CDR1 as SGHRS and CDR2 as YFSETQ. The ends lost 3 bases at V and 11 bases at J; junction bases unmatched: 16. CDR3 size: 16 residues. This CDR3 is CASSSRTIGTGGELFF. The CDR3 DNA reads TGCGCCAGCAGCTCCCGGACCATCGGGACGGGAGGAGAGCTGTTTTTT.

V gene TRBV12-3 or TRBV12-4 combines with J gene TRBJ2-1; a weak D match, TRBD2 (5 bases). The CDR3 contains 16 residues. Trimming left V 5 bases short and J 0 bases short, with 14 bases between. CDR3 residues: CASSTPGIDSYNEQFF. Written as DNA, the CDR3 is TGTGCCAGCAGTACACCGGGAATCGACTCCTACAATGAGCAGTTCTTC.

This clonotype appeared a few times. The chain combines TRBV7-9 with TRBJ2-7; D uncertain. V was cut by 6 bases and J by 3 bases, with 12 bases left in between. Germline assignment: CDR1 SEHNR and CDR2 FQNEAQ (reference sequence). The CDR3 totals 13 residues. DNA for the CDR3: TGTGCCAGCAGTACACTCTTACTCTACGAGCAGTACTTC. It yields the protein CASSTLLLYEQYF.

The sample holds a few counts of this clonotype. This chain joins TRBV12-3 or TRBV12-4 and TRBJ1-1; D gene unclear. CDR3 length: 15 amino acids. V lost 6 bases and J lost 0, with 14 bases in between. CDR3: CASSPTRTVNTEAFF. The CDR3 nucleotides are TGTGCCAGCAGCCCAACTCGGACGGTGAACACTGAAGCTTTCTTT.

This clonotype turned up a few times. V and J are TRBV5-4 and TRBJ1-2; D is unresolved. The V and J ends lost 4 bases and 3 bases respectively, with 7 bases between them. Germline CDR1 reads SGHNT; CDR2 reads YYREEE (reference sequence). CDR3 length equals 12 residues. CDR3 residues: CASSNRDYGYTF. The CDR3 bases are TGTGCCAGCAGCAACCGGGACTATGGCTACACCTTC. The full variable domain, its missing parts supplied by reference TRBV5-4 and TRBJ1-2, is ETGVTQSPTHLIKTRGQQVTLRCSSQSGHNTVSWYQQALGQGPQFIFQYYREEENGRGNFPPRFSGLQFPNYSSELNVNALELDDSALYLCASSNRDYGYTFGSGTRLTVV.

The chain combines TRBV7-8 with TRBJ1-4, with D perhaps TRBD1 (5 bases). V shed 1 base and J shed 6 bases, with 9 bases lying between them. CDR3 size: 14 residues. Germline CDR1 reads SGHVS; CDR2 reads FQNEAQ. The CDR3 loop is CASSLVGTDEKLFF. The CDR3 DNA is TGTGCCAGCAGCTTAGTAGGGACGGATGAAAAACTGTTTTTT.